These 25 T cell receptor beta chains came from one sample sequenced in a study of Tregs in tolerant kidney transplant recipients. Profiled with immunoSEQ multiplex PCR; TCRdb holds only in-frame clones, not every one. The table lists roughly 46,000 clones, more than 80% of them singletons. Sequencing was done on a sample of Tregs from blood. Every receptor here comes from a human donor in good health.

The DNA of the CDR3 is TGTGCCAGTAGTGTGCGGGGAAAAAGGTCTGGCTACACCTTC. It codes for CASSVRGKRSGYTF. The chain recombines TRBV19 with TRBJ1-2; D remains ambiguous. The CDR3 covers 14 residues. CDR1 and CDR2 (germline): LNHDA, SQIVND (reference sequence). Trimming removed 5 bases at V and 7 bases at J, with 17 bases between. Based on the CDR3 plus reference TRBV19 and TRBJ1-2, the full variable domain is DGGITQSPKYLFRKEGQNVTLSCEQNLNHDAMYWYRQDPGQGLRLIYYSQIVNDFQKGDIAEGYSVSREKKESFPLTVTSAQKNPTAFYLCASSVRGKRSGYTFGSGTRLTVV.

This chain joins TRBV5-1 and TRBJ2-1, with 7 bases that match TRBD2. Trimming removed 2 bases from V and 9 bases from J; junction bases left unmatched: 11. This CDR3 region has 15 residues. Germline-derived CDR1 and CDR2 are SGHRS and YFSETQ. DNA of the CDR3: TGCGCCAGCAGCTTAATGAGACTCTCGGGGGGTGAGCAGTTCTTC. This translates into CASSLMRLSGGEQFF. The variable domain in full, with the rest retrieved from reference TRBV5-1 and TRBJ2-1, is KAGVTQTPRYLIKTRGQQVTLSCSPISGHRSVSWYQQTPGQGLQFLFEYFSETQRNKGNFPGRFSGRQFSNSRSEMNVSTLELGDSALYLCASSLMRLSGGEQFFGPGTRLTVL.

The table lists this clone with a few counts. V and J are TRBV4-1 and TRBJ1-5, with D perhaps TRBD1 (5 bases). Trimming took 4 bases from V and 2 from J, leaving 15 bases between them. CDR1 and CDR2 from the germline V gene are MGHRA and YSYEKL. This CDR3 contains 16 residues. CDR3 residues: CASSRSYQGGNQPQHF. CDR3 DNA: TGCGCCAGCAGCCGATCCTACCAAGGGGGCAATCAGCCCCAGCATTTT.

The chain is built from TRBV7-9 and TRBJ2-7; maybe TRBD1 (5 bases). Germline-derived CDR1 and CDR2 are SEHNR and FQNEAQ (reference sequence). Between the trimmed V and J ends, which lost 1 base and 0 bases, there was a span of 7 bases. This CDR3 comprises 14 residues. CDR3 in amino acids: CASSLDRSSYEQYF. CDR3 nucleotide sequence: TGTGCCAGCAGCTTAGACAGGTCCTCCTACGAGCAGTACTTC. Full variable domain (outside the CDR3, taken from reference TRBV7-9 and TRBJ2-7): DTGVSQNPRHKITKRGQNVTFRCDPISEHNRLYWYRQTLGQGPEFLTYFQNEAQLEKSRLLSDRFSAERPKGSFSTLEIQRTEQGDSAMYLCASSLDRSSYEQYFGPGTRLTVT.

About this clone itself: A read error may account for a junction end that differs from germline. The gene calls are TRBV19 and TRBJ1-6; TRBD1 aligns across 8 bases. This CDR3 has 17 amino acids. The germline CDR1 and CDR2 sequences are LNHDA and SQIVND (reference sequence). The CDR3 here is CASSTGGVKSSNSPLHF. The DNA of the CDR3 is TGTGCCAGTAGTACAGGGGGCGTGAAATCCTCTAATTCACCCCTCCACTTT.

The rearrangement uses TRBV10-2 and TRBJ1-2; D uncertain. CDR1 is WSHSY and CDR2 is SAAADI in the germline V gene. The V gene lost 5 bases and the J gene lost 7 bases, with 14 bases spanning the gap. The CDR3 extends over 13 amino acids. In DNA, the CDR3 is TGCGCCAGCAGTAAGGAAGGGATCGCTGGCTACACCTTC. Its protein product is CASSKEGIAGYTF.

J is TRBJ2-7 and V is TRBV5-6, with TRBD1 identical over 7 bases. J lost 1 base, V lost 3 bases, and 4 bases had no gene match. There are 14 residues in the CDR3. Germline V CDR1 and CDR2: SGHDT, YYEEEE. CDR3 protein: CASSSGTESYEQYF. CDR3 DNA sequence: TGTGCCAGCAGCTCGGGGACAGAATCCTACGAGCAGTACTTC.

The chain employs TRBV6-1 and TRBJ1-2, with D possibly being TRBD1 (5 bases). This CDR3 contains 13 residues. Germline V CDR1 and CDR2: MNHNS, SASEGT. Trimming left V 6 bases short and J 3 bases short, with 11 bases between. The CDR3 reads CASSGQLHYGYTF. CDR3 in DNA: TGTGCCAGCAGCGGACAACTCCACTATGGCTACACCTTC.

The gene calls are TRBV10-2 and TRBJ2-2, with D perhaps being TRBD1 or TRBD2 (6 bases each). Germline V gene lookup returns CDR1 WSHSY and CDR2 SAAADI. Trimming cost V 6 bases and J 6 bases, with 8 bases left between them. This CDR3 comprises 12 residues. The CDR3 bases are TGCGCCAGCAGGAGGGGGGCCGGGGAGCTGTTTTTT. It encodes CASRRGAGELFF.

The V call is TRBV18, the J call TRBJ1-2, with 7 bases lining up with TRBD1. CDR3 length: 13 amino acids. The germline CDR1 and CDR2 sequences are KGHSH and LQKENI. The ends lost 6 bases at V and 9 bases at J; junction bases unmatched: 10. The CDR3 is CASSENRGTCYTF. CDR3 bases: TGTGCCAGCTCTGAGAACAGGGGCACCTGCTACACCTTC.

V and J are TRBV4-1 and TRBJ1-2; TRBD1 is a possible D gene (5 bases). The length of the CDR3 is 15 residues. Germline V gene sequence: CDR1 MGHRA, CDR2 YSYEKL. Trimming left V 4 bases short and J 4 bases short, with 16 bases between. The CDR3 nucleotides read TGCGCCAGCAGCCTTGAAGGGGCCACCATCTATGGCTACACCTTC. Its protein product is CASSLEGATIYGYTF.

This chain links TRBV5-1 with TRBJ2-1; 10 bases align to TRBD2. The ends lost 0 bases at V and 7 bases at J; junction bases unmatched: 16. Looked up from germline, CDR1 is SGHRS and CDR2 is YFSETQ. CDR3 size: 19 residues. The CDR3: CASSLGLAGALSLSNEQFF. CDR3 coding DNA: TGCGCCAGCAGCTTGGGGCTAGCGGGAGCTCTGTCCCTTTCAAATGAGCAGTTCTTC.

The chain has TRBV4-1 and TRBJ1-2; 7 bases are a match to TRBD1. Germline V gene data show CDR1 as MGHRA and CDR2 as YSYEKL. After removal of 4 bases from V and 4 bases from J, the junction contained 9 bases not matched to a gene. The CDR3 contains 15 residues. In nucleotides, the CDR3 is TGCGCCAGCAGCCCACAGGGGTACACGGCCTATGGCTACACCTTC. Protein sequence: CASSPQGYTAYGYTF.

The rearrangement links TRBV6-1 to TRBJ1-2; D possibly corresponds to TRBD1 (6 bases). CDR3 size: 11 residues. V lost 5 bases to trimming and J lost 7 bases, with 8 bases between them. Germline assignment: CDR1 MNHNS and CDR2 SASEGT. CDR3 in DNA: TGTGCCAGCAGTTCACAGGGTGGCTACACCTTC. Translating gives CASSSQGGYTF.

The chain carries TRBV5-6 and TRBJ1-2, with TRBD1 as a possible D gene (5 bases). Germline values: CDR1 SGHDT, CDR2 YYEEEE. V was clipped by 0 bases and J by 4 bases, with 19 bases between them. This CDR3 is built from 17 residues. The CDR3 sequence: CASSLAGSDSLLYGYTF. CDR3 in DNA: TGTGCCAGCAGCTTGGCGGGTTCCGACAGCCTCCTCTATGGCTACACCTTC.

The rearrangement links TRBV5-5 to TRBJ1-1; D possibly corresponds to TRBD1 (5 bases). In germline, CDR1 is SGHKS, CDR2 YYEKEE (reference sequence). CDR3 length: 17 amino acids. The V end was cut by 1 base, the J end by 0 bases, with 16 bases between. CDR3 loop: CASSLSRVTALNTEAFF. CDR3 bases: TGTGCCAGCAGCTTGTCCAGGGTGACGGCTTTGAACACTGAAGCTTTCTTT. Drawing the rest from reference TRBV5-5 and TRBJ1-1, the complete variable domain is DAGVTQSPTHLIKTRGQQVTLRCSPISGHKSVSWYQQVLGQGPQFIFQYYEKEERGRGNFPDRFSARQFPNYSSELNVNALLLGDSALYLCASSLSRVTALNTEAFFGQGTRLTVV.

The chain recombines TRBV2 with TRBJ1-4; TRBD1 is a possible D gene (5 bases). The CDR3 spans 15 residues. V dropped 4 bases and J dropped 7 bases, with 16 bases sitting between them. The germline gives CDR1 SNHLY, CDR2 FYNNEI. The CDR3 DNA reads TGTGCCAGCAGTGCTTTTAGGCAGGGAAGTGAAAAACTGTTTTTT. Its protein product is CASSAFRQGSEKLFF.

The V and J genes are TRBV5-6 and TRBJ2-7, with D possibly TRBD1 on 6 matching bases. Trimming pared 1 base from V and 0 bases from J, leaving 8 bases between. There are 14 residues in the CDR3. Per germline, CDR1 SGHDT and CDR2 YYEEEE. The DNA for the CDR3 is TGTGCCAGCAGCTTGACAGGGCTCTCCTACGAGCAGTACTTC. Translated: CASSLTGLSYEQYF.

This chain connects TRBV18 to TRBJ2-3; TRBD1 aligns across 7 bases. V dropped 2 bases and J dropped 2; count of bases not matched to a gene: 7. CDR1 KGHSH and CDR2 LQKENI come from the germline V gene. There are 16 residues in the CDR3. This chain's CDR3 is CASSPNYRGDTDTQYF. As DNA, the CDR3 is TGTGCCAGCTCACCAAACTACAGGGGAGACACAGATACGCAGTATTTT.

V gene TRBV7-9 combines with J gene TRBJ1-4; D uncertain. CDR1 and CDR2 from the germline V gene are SEHNR and FQNEAQ (reference sequence). The CDR3 is made up of 15 amino acids. V was clipped by 2 bases and J by 8 bases, with 15 bases between them. The DNA for the CDR3 is TGTGCCAGCAGCTTAATCCCGGGGTCCGGGGAAAAACTGTTTTTT. Residues: CASSLIPGSGEKLFF.

This rearrangement joins TRBV18 to TRBJ1-1; D is undetermined. Trimming stripped 3 bases from V and 1 base from J, with 6 bases between. The germline gives CDR1 KGHSH, CDR2 LQKENI. The CDR3 runs 13 residues. The chain's CDR3 is CASSPWQNTEAFF. In nucleotides, the CDR3 is TGTGCCAGCTCACCGTGGCAGAACACTGAAGCTTTCTTT.

The chain joins TRBV7-9 to TRBJ1-1; D possibly corresponds to TRBD1 (6 bases). The CDR3 covers 12 residues. The V end was cut by 6 bases, the J end by 4 bases, with 9 bases between. Germline V gene data show CDR1 as SEHNR and CDR2 as FQNEAQ (reference sequence). The CDR3 reads CASRRDITEAFF. The DNA of the CDR3 is TGTGCCAGCAGAAGGGACATCACTGAAGCTTTCTTT. The variable domain in full, with the rest retrieved from reference TRBV7-9 and TRBJ1-1, is DTGVSQNPRHKITKRGQNVTFRCDPISEHNRLYWYRQTLGQGPEFLTYFQNEAQLEKSRLLSDRFSAERPKGSFSTLEIQRTEQGDSAMYLCASRRDITEAFFGQGTRLTVV.

This clone was detected only a few times. V is TRBV7-8 and J is TRBJ2-7; 8 bases match TRBD2. This CDR3 spans 15 amino acids. Trimming cost V 0 bases and J 6 bases; bases outside gene matches: 7. Per germline, CDR1 SGHVS and CDR2 FQNEAQ. For the CDR3, the DNA is TGTGCCAGCAGCTTAGCGGCGGGGGGCGCGGGCGAGCAGTACTTC. It translates to CASSLAAGGAGEQYF. Full variable domain (missing parts from reference TRBV7-8 and TRBJ2-7): GAGVSQSPRYKVAKRGQDVALRCDPISGHVSLFWYQQALGQGPEFLTYFQNEAQLDKSGLPSDRFFAERPEGSVSTLKIQRTQQEDSAVYLCASSLAAGGAGEQYFGPGTRLTVT.

The count of this clone is one. This chain joins TRBV7-9 and TRBJ1-2; D is ambiguous. Germline assignment: CDR1 SEHNR and CDR2 FQNEAQ (reference sequence). The CDR3 has 13 residues. The V end was cut by 5 bases, the J end by 5 bases, with 12 bases between. CDR3 DNA sequence: TGTGCCAGCAGCCACGCAGCCGTGTATGGCTACACCTTC. Translation: CASSHAAVYGYTF.

Here the CDR3 DNA reads TGTGCCAGCAGCTGGACCCCCCAAGCGGGGTCAGATACGCAGTATTTT. Encoded protein: CASSWTPQAGSDTQYF. The V and J genes are TRBV5-4 and TRBJ2-3, with 7 bases identical to TRBD2. Looked up from germline, CDR1 is SGHNT and CDR2 is YYREEE (reference sequence). The CDR3 sequence is 16 residues long. The J segment lost 4 bases and the V segment lost 3 bases, leaving 11 bases of the junction unmatched. Using reference TRBV5-4 and TRBJ2-3 for the parts outside the CDR3, the full variable domain is ETGVTQSPTHLIKTRGQQVTLRCSSQSGHNTVSWYQQALGQGPQFIFQYYREEENGRGNFPPRFSGLQFPNYSSELNVNALELDDSALYLCASSWTPQAGSDTQYFGPGTRLTVL.